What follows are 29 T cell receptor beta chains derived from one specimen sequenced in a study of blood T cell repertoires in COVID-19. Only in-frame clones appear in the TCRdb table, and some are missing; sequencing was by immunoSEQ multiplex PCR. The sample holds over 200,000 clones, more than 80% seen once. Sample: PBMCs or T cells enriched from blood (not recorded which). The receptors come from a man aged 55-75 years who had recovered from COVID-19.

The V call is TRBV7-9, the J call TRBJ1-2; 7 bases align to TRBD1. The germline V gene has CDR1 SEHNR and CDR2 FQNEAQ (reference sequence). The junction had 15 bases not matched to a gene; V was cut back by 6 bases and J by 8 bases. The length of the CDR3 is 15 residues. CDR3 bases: TGTGCCAGCAGTAGGGCAGGGGGTGTTCTTGAGGGCTACACCTTC. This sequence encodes CASSRAGGVLEGYTF.

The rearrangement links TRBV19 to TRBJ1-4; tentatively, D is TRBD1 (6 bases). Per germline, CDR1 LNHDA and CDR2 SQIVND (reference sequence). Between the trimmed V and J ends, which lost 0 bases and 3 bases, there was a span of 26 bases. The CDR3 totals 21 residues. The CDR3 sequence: CASSIDLMGQGSFMANEKLFF. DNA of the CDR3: TGTGCCAGTAGTATAGACTTGATGGGCCAGGGGAGTTTCATGGCTAATGAAAAACTGTTTTTT.

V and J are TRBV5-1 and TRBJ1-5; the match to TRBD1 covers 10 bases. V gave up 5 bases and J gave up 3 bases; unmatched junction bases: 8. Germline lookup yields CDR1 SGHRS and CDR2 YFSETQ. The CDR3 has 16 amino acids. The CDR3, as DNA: TGCGCCAGCAGGGAGACAGGGGGCGACGCCAATCAGCCCCAGCATTTT. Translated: CASRETGGDANQPQHF. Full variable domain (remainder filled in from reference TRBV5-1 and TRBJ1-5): KAGVTQTPRYLIKTRGQQVTLSCSPISGHRSVSWYQQTPGQGLQFLFEYFSETQRNKGNFPGRFSGRQFSNSRSEMNVSTLELGDSALYLCASRETGGDANQPQHFGDGTRLSIL.

CDR3 nucleotides: TGCGCCAGCAGCGATAGGACAGCTGGAAACACCATATATTTT. Its translation: CASSDRTAGNTIYF. The rearrangement uses TRBV5-1 and TRBJ1-3; D perhaps matches TRBD1 (6 bases). The CDR3 loop spans 14 amino acids. V shed 4 bases and J shed 2 bases, with 10 bases lying between them. Germline assignment: CDR1 SGHRS and CDR2 YFSETQ.

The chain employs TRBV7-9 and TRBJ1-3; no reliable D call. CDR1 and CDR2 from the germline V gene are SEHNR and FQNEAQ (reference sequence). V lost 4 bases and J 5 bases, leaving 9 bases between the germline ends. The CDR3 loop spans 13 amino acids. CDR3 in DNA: TGTGCCAGCAGCTCTCTACGCAGAAACACCATATATTTT. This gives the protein CASSSLRRNTIYF.

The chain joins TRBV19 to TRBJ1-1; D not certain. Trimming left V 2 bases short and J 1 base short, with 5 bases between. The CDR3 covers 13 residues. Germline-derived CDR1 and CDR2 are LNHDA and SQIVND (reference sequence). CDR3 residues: CASSINKNTEAFF. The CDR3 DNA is TGTGCCAGTAGTATAAACAAGAACACTGAAGCTTTCTTT.

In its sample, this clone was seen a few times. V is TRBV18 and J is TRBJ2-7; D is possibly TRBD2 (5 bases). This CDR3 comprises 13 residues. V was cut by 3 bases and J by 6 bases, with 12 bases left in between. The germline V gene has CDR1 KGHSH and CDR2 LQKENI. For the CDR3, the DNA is TGTGCCAGCTCACCGGGGTATGCGGGCGAGCAGTACTTC. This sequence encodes CASSPGYAGEQYF.

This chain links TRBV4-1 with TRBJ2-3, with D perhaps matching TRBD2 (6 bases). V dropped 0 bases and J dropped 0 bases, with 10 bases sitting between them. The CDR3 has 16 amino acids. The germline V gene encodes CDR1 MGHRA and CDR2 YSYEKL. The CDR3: CASSQEFAGSTDTQYF. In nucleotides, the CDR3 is TGCGCCAGCAGCCAAGAATTCGCGGGGAGCACAGATACGCAGTATTTT.

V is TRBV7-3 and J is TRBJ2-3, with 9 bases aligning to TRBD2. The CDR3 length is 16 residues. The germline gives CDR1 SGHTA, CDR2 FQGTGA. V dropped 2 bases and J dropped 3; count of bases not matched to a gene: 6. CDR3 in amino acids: CASSLLPSGVTDTQYF. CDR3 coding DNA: TGTGCCAGCAGCTTACTACCTAGCGGGGTGACAGATACGCAGTATTTT.

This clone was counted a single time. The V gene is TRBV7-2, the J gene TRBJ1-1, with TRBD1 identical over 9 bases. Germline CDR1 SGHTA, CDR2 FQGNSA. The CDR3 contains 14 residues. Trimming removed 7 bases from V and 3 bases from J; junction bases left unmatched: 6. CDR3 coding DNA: TGTGCCAGCACGACAGGGGGTCTTCACACTGAAGCTTTCTTT. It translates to CASTTGGLHTEAFF. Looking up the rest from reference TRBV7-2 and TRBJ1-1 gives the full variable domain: GAGVSQSPSNKVTEKGKDVELRCDPISGHTALYWYRQSLGQGLEFLIYFQGNSAPDKSGLPSDRFSAERTGGSVSTLTIQRTQQEDSAVYLCASTTGGLHTEAFFGQGTRLTVV.

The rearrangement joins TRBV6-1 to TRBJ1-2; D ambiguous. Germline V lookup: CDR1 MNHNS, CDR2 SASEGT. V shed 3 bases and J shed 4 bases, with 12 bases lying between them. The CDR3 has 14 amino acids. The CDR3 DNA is TGTGCCAGCAGTGACCCGGAACAGTCCTATGGCTACACCTTC. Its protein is CASSDPEQSYGYTF.

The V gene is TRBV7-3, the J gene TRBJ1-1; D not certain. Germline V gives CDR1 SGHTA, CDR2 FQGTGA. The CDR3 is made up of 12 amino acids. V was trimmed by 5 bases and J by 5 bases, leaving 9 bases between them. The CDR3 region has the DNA TGTGCCAGCAGCCAAACGGGGACTGAAGCTTTCTTT. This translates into CASSQTGTEAFF.

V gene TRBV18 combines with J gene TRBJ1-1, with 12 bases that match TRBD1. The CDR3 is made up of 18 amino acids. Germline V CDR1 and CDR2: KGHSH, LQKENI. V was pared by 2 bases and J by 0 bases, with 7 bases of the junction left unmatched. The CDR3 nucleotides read TGTGCCAGCTCACCATTTCGGGACAGGGGGCTACTGAACACTGAAGCTTTCTTT. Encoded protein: CASSPFRDRGLLNTEAFF.

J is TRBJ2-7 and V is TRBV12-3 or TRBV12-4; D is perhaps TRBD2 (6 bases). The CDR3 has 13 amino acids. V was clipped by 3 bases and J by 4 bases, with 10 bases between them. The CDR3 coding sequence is TGTGCCAGCAGTTTCGGAGGGAGATACGAGCAGTACTTC. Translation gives CASSFGGRYEQYF.

This chain's CDR3 is CSVLRRGEGETQYF. The CDR3 nucleotides are TGCAGCGTCCTGCGTCGGGGGGAAGGGGAGACCCAGTACTTC. This chain links TRBV29-1 with TRBJ2-5; the match to TRBD2 covers 7 bases. Germline V gene data show CDR1 as SQVTM and CDR2 as ANQGSEA. The CDR3 covers 14 residues. Losses at the gene ends were 6 bases for V and 5 bases for J; bases not matched to a gene: 12. Filled out from reference TRBV29-1 and TRBJ2-5, the complete variable domain reads SAVISQKPSRDICQRGTSLTIQCQVDSQVTMMFWYRQQPGQSLTLIATANQGSEATYESGFVIDKFPISRPNLTFSTLTVSNMSPEDSSIYLCSVLRRGEGETQYFGPGTRLLVL.

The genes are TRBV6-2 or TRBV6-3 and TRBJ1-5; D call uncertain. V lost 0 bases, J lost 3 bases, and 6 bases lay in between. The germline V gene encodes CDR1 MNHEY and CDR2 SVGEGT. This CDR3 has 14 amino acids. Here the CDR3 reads CASSYSRFNQPQHF. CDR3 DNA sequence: TGTGCCAGCAGTTACTCCCGGTTCAATCAGCCCCAGCATTTT.

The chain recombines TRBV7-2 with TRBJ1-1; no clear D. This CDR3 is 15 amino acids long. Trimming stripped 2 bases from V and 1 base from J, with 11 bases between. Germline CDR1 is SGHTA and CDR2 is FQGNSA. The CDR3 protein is CASSLWAGTNTEAFF. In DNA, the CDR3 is TGTGCCAGCAGCTTATGGGCAGGAACGAACACTGAAGCTTTCTTT.

The CDR3 loop is CARGTGGYNEQFF. The CDR3 coding sequence is TGCGCCAGAGGGACGGGGGGCTACAATGAGCAGTTCTTC. This chain connects TRBV10-1 to TRBJ2-1; 7 bases agree with TRBD2. Germline assignment: CDR1 WNHNN and CDR2 SYGVQD (reference sequence). V lost 9 bases and J lost 3; bases outside the gene matches: 5. This CDR3 has 13 residues.

The CDR3 loop is CSASWGQGEQYF. The CDR3 nucleotides are TGCAGTGCTAGTTGGGGGCAGGGGGAGCAGTACTTC. The chain recombines TRBV20-1 with TRBJ2-7, with D perhaps TRBD1 (6 bases). The CDR3 consists of 12 residues. Per germline, CDR1 DFQATT and CDR2 SNEGSKA (reference sequence). Trimming stripped 3 bases from V and 7 bases from J, with 13 bases between.

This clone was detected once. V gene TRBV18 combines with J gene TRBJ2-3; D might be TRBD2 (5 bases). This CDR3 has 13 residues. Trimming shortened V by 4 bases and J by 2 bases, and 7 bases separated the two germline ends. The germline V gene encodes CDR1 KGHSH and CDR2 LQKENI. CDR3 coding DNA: TGTGCCAGCTCACTCCGGGACACAGATACGCAGTATTTT. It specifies CASSLRDTDTQYF.

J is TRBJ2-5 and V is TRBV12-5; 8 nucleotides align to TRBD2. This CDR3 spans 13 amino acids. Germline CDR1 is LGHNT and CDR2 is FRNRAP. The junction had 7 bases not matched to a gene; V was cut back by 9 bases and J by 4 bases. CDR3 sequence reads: CASRSGGGETQYF. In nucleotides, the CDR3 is TGTGCTAGCCGAAGCGGGGGTGGAGAGACCCAGTACTTC.

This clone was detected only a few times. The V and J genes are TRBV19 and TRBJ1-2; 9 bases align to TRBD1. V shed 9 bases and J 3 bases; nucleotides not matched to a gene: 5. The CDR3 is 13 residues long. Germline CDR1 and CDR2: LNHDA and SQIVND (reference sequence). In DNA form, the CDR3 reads TGTGCCAGCGGGACAGGGCCTTACTATGGCTACACCTTC. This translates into CASGTGPYYGYTF.

CDR3 in amino acids: CASSQDRGYPAGNTIYF. The CDR3 bases are TGTGCCAGCAGCCAAGATCGAGGGTACCCCGCTGGAAACACCATATATTTT. The chain couples TRBV3-1 (or the pseudogene TRBV3-2) to TRBJ1-3; D ambiguous. The CDR3 consists of 17 residues. CDR1 is LGHDT and CDR2 is YNNKEL in the germline V gene (reference sequence). Deletions cut 0 bases from V and 2 bases from J, with 14 bases between.

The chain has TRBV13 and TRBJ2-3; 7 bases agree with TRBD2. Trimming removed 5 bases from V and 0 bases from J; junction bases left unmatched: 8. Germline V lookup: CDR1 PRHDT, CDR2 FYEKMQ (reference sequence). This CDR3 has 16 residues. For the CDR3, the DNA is TGTGCCAGCAGCGCCGCGCGGGGGAGTAGCACAGATACGCAGTATTTT. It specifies CASSAARGSSTDTQYF.

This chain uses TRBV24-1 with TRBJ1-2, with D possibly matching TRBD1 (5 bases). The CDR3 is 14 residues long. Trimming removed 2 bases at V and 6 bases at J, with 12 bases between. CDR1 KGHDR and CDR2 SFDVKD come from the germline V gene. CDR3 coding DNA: TGTGCCACCAGTGATTCCGGCAGGGAGGATGGCTACACCTTC. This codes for CATSDSGREDGYTF.

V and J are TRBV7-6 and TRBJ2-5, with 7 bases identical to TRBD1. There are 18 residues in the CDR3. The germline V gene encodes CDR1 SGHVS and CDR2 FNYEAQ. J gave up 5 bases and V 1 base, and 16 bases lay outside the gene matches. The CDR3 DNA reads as TGTGCCAGCAGCTTAGGGGGTAGGGGGCAGGGAACGTCGGAGACCCAGTACTTC. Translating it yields CASSLGGRGQGTSETQYF.

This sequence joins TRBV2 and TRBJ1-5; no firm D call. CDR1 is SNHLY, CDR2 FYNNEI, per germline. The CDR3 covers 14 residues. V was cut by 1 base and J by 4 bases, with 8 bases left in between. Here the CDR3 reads CASSEGRQNQPQHF. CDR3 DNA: TGTGCCAGCAGTGAAGGGCGGCAGAATCAGCCCCAGCATTTT.

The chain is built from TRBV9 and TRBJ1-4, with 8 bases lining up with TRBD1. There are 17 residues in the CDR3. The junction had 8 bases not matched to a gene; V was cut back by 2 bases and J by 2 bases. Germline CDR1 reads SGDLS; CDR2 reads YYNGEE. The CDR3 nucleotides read TGTGCCAGCAGCGTCGGACAGGGATGGAGGACTAATGAAAAACTGTTTTTT. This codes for CASSVGQGWRTNEKLFF.

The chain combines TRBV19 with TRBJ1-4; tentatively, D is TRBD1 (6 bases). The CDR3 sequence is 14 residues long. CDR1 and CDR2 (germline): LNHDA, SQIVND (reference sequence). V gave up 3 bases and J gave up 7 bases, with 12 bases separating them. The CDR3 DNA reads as TGTGCCAGTAGTATTCCCCAGGGGCGTGAAAAACTGTTTTTT. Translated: CASSIPQGREKLFF.